This T cell receptor (beta chain) was captured by sequencing in a study of cytomegalovirus exposure and HLA in healthy donors. Study background: Early released data had tens of millions of unique TCRs, all coming from HLA-typed donors. Study results and limitations: Most TCR sequences were rare, but some public TCRs occurred in many donors. In a later analysis, at a false discovery rate of 0.05, about 17,000 TCR beta sequences matched HLA alleles.

There are a few counts of this clone. Its specificity is not known. PCR primers comprised 60 Vbeta and 13 Jbeta primers. Some clones are missing from TCRdb's copy, which holds only in-frame ones; the method was immunoSEQ multiplex PCR. The table includes about 140,000 clones, 65% to 80% detected once. The germline V gene encodes CDR1 ENHRY and CDR2 SYGVKD. V was shortened by 2 bases and J by 3 bases, with 11 bases between the two germline ends. The CDR3 loop spans 15 amino acids. The receptor was derived from a human donor in good health. Material for sequencing was PBMCs. The chain joins TRBV10-3 to TRBJ1-5; D possibly corresponds to TRBD1 (5 bases). The CDR3 DNA reads TGTGCCATCAGTGAGAAGGGGATTGTCAATCAGCCCCAGCATTTT. Protein: CAISEKGIVNQPQHF.